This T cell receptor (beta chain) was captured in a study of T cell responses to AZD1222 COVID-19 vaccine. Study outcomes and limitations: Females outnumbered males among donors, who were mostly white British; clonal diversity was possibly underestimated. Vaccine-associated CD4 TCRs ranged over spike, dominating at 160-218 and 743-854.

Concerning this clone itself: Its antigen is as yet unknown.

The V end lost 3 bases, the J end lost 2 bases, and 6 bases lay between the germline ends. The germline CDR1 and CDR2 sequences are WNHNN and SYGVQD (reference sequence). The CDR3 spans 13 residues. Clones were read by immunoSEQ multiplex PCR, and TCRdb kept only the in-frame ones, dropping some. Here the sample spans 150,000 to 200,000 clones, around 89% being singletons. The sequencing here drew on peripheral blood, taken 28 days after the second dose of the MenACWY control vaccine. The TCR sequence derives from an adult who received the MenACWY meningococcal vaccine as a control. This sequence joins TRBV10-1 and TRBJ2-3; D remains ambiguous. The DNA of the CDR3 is TGCGCCAGCAGTGACAGCCCCACAGATACGCAGTATTTT. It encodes CASSDSPTDTQYF.